This TCR beta chain was identified during a study of T cells in tuberculosis. As for this clone: The antigen remains unidentified.

Study-wide findings and caveats: The TCR-beta difference was not significant; alpha differences partly reflected length. Active tuberculosis cases were adults; controls were adolescents.

This CDR3 contains 15 residues. With V trimmed by 5 bases and J by 5 bases, 9 bases remained unmatched. The germline gives CDR1 SGHAT, CDR2 FQNNGV. Measured with immunoSEQ multiplex PCR; TCRdb has only the in-frame clones, and not every one. Of some 31,000 clones listed, around 86% are singletons. Sample time point: new active TB diagnosis, blood taken before or within 7 days of starting treatment. This chain uses TRBV11-2 with TRBJ2-5, with 9 bases lining up with TRBD2. The starting material was PBMCs, obtained at tuberculosis diagnosis. The source is an adult with tuberculosis. Here the CDR3 DNA reads TGTGCCAGCAGCCCGGGGCTAGCGGGATGGGAGACCCAGTACTTC. Protein product: CASSPGLAGWETQYF. Full variable domain (rest looked up from reference TRBV11-2 and TRBJ2-5): EAGVAQSPRYKIIEKRQSVAFWCNPISGHATLYWYQQILGQGPKLLIQFQNNGVVDDSQLPKDRFSAERLKGVDSTLKIQPAKLEDSAVYLCASSPGLAGWETQYFGPGTRLLVL.